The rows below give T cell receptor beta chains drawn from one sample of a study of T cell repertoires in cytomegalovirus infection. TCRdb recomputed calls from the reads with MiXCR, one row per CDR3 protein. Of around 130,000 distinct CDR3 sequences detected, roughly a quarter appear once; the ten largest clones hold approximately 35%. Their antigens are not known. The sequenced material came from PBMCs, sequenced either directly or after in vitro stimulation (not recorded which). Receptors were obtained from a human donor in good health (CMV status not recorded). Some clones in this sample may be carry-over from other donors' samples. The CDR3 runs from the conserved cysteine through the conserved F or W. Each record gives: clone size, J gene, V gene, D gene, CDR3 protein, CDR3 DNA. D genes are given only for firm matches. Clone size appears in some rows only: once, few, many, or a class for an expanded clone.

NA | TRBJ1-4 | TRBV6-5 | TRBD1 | CASSQGQGPNEKLFF | TGTGCCAGCAGCCAAGGACAGGGTCCTAATGAAAAACTGTTTTTT
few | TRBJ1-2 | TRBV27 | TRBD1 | CASSLTSAQRGHGYTF | TGTGCCAGCAGTTTAACGTCCGCTCAGAGGGGGCATGGCTACACCTTC
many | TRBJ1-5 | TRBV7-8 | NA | CASGDSGYSNQPQHF | TGTGCCAGCGGGGACTCGGGGTACAGCAATCAGCCCCAGCATTTT
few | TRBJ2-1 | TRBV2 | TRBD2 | CASTTGGAREQFF | TGTGCCAGCACTACGGGAGGGGCTCGTGAGCAGTTCTTC
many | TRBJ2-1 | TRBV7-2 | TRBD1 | CASSQGQGYFDEQFF | TGTGCCAGCAGCCAGGGACAGGGGTACTTCGATGAGCAGTTCTTC
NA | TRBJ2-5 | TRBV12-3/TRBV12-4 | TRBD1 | CASSRSGQGAQETQYF | TGTGCCAGCAGTCGATCTGGACAGGGGGCCCAAGAGACCCAGTACTTC
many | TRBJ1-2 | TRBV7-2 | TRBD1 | CASSPHGQGGGYTF | TGTGCCAGCAGCCCCCACGGACAGGGTGGAGGCTACACCTTC
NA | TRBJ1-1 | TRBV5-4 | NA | CASSLDGSLTEAFF | TGTGCCAGCAGCTTGGACGGTTCACTGACTGAAGCTTTCTTT
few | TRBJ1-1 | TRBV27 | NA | CASRYQAEVTEAFF | TGTGCCAGCAGGTATCAGGCGGAGGTCACTGAAGCTTTCTTT
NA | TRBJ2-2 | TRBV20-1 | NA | CSAARGLGELFF | TGCAGTGCTGCCCGGGGGTTGGGGGAGCTGTTTTTT
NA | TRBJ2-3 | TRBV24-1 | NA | CATRSTEGQGDTQYF | TGTGCCACCAGATCTACGGAGGGCCAAGGGGATACGCAGTATTTT
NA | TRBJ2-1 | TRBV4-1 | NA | CASSQERTSYNEQFF | TGCGCCAGCAGCCAAGAAAGGACTTCCTACAATGAGCAGTTCTTC
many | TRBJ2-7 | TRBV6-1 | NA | CASVKGRVYEQYF | TGTGCCAGCGTTAAGGGAAGGGTCTACGAGCAGTACTTC
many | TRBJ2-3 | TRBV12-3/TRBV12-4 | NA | CASSGKRNTDTQYF | TGTGCCAGCAGTGGAAAACGGAACACAGATACGCAGTATTTT
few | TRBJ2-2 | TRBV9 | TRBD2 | CASSVSGSNTGELFF | TGTGCCAGCAGCGTAAGCGGGAGCAACACCGGGGAGCTGTTTTTT
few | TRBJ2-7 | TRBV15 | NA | CATSSQNTYEQYF | TGTGCCACCAGCAGTCAAAACACCTACGAGCAGTACTTC
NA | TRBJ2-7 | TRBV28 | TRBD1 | CASSLGTGIYEQYF | TGTGCCAGCAGTTTAGGGACAGGGATCTACGAGCAGTACTTC
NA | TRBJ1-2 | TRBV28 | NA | CASSWGLGAGGYTF | TGTGCCAGCAGTTGGGGACTGGGGGCAGGAGGCTACACCTTC
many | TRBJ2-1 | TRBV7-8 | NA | CASSLATSSGLNEQFF | TGTGCCAGCAGCTTAGCTACAAGTTCGGGACTCAATGAGCAGTTCTTC
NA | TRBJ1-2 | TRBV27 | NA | CASSPQGGANYGYTF | TGTGCCAGCAGTCCCCAGGGTGGAGCTAACTATGGCTACACCTTC
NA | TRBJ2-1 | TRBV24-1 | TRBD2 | CATSDKTSGSVHEQFF | TGTGCCACCAGTGACAAGACTAGCGGGAGCGTCCATGAGCAGTTCTTC
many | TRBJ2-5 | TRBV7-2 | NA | CASSLNRVGGETQYF | TGTGCCAGCAGCTTAAACAGGGTTGGTGGAGAGACCCAGTACTTC
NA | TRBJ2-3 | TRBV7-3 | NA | CASSLFGSTDTQYF | TGTGCCAGCAGCTTATTTGGCAGCACAGATACGCAGTATTTT
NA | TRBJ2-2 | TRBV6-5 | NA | CASSYASNTGELFF | TGTGCCAGCAGTTACGCCTCGAACACCGGGGAGCTGTTTTTT
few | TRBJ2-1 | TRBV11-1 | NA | CASSLRPSSYNEQFF | TGTGCCAGCAGCTTAAGGCCAAGCTCCTACAATGAGCAGTTCTTC
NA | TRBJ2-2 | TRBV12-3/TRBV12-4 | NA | CASSFSWGNTGELFF | TGTGCCAGCAGTTTTTCTTGGGGGAACACCGGGGAGCTGTTTTTT
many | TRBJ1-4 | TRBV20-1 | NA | CSARDSTGANEKLFF | TGCAGTGCTAGAGATAGTACGGGGGCTAATGAAAAACTGTTTTTT
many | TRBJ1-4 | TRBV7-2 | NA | CASSLSGANEKLFF | TGTGCCAGCAGCTTATCAGGAGCTAATGAAAAACTGTTTTTT
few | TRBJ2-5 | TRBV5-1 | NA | CASSLAGGGQETQYF | TGCGCCAGCAGCTTGGCTGGGGGAGGTCAAGAGACCCAGTACTTC
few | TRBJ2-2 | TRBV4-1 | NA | CASSQAHGIGELFF | TGCGCCAGCAGCCAAGCCCATGGTATCGGGGAGCTGTTTTTT
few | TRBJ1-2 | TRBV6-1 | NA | CASSEAPGAGYTF | TGTGCCAGCAGTGAAGCGCCCGGGGCTGGCTACACCTTC
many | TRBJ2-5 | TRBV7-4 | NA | CASSNPIRNAGLEETQYF | TGTGCCAGCAGCAACCCGATAAGGAATGCGGGACTCGAAGAGACCCAGTACTTC
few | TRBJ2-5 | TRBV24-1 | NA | CATSSDRIQETQYF | TGTGCCACCAGTAGTGACCGGATACAAGAGACCCAGTACTTC
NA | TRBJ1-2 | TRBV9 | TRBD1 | CASSVAGQGRWGYTF | TGTGCCAGCAGCGTAGCGGGACAGGGACGATGGGGCTACACCTTC
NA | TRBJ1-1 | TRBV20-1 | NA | CSARGDGAMNTEAFF | TGCAGTGCTAGAGGGGACGGAGCGATGAACACTGAAGCTTTCTTT
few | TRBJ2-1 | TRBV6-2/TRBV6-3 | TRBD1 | CARRTTGECEGEQFF | TGTGCCAGACGGACGACAGGGGAGTGTGAAGGTGAGCAGTTCTTC
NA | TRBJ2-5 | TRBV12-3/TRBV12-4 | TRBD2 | CASTPSGRSGETQYF | TGTGCCAGCACGCCTAGCGGGAGATCGGGGGAGACCCAGTACTTC
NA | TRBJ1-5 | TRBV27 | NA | CASSSGRVNQPQHF | TGTGCCAGCAGTTCGGGTAGGGTCAATCAGCCCCAGCATTTT
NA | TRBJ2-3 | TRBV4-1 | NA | CASSQDSPDTQYF | TGCGCCAGCAGCCAAGATTCGCCAGATACGCAGTATTTT
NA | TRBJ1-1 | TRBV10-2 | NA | CASSEWADEAFF | TGCGCCAGCAGTGAATGGGCGGATGAAGCTTTCTTT
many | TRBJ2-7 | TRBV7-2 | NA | CASSPRGGGYEQYF | TGTGCCAGCAGCCCCAGGGGGGGGGGCTACGAGCAGTACTTC
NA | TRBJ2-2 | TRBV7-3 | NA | CASSFSGTGELFF | TGTGCCAGCAGCTTTTCAGGAACCGGGGAGCTGTTTTTT
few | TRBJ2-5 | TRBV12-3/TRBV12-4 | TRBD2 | CASSPRLSGRVRETQYF | TGTGCCAGCAGTCCACGTTTGAGCGGGAGGGTAAGGGAGACCCAGTACTTC
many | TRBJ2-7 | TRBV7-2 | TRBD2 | CASSLALSSGIRYEQYF | TGTGCCAGCAGCTTAGCGCTGTCGAGCGGGATACGGTACGAGCAGTACTTC
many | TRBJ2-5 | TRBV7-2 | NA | CASSLAPSRSSQETQYF | TGTGCCAGCAGCTTAGCCCCAAGCAGGTCTTCCCAAGAGACCCAGTACTTC
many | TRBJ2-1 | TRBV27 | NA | CASSLSRGNPYNEQFF | TGTGCCAGCAGTTTATCCCGGGGGAACCCCTACAATGAGCAGTTCTTC
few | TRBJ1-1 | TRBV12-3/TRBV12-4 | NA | CASSLRGTTEAFF | TGTGCCAGCAGTTTAAGGGGTACCACTGAAGCTTTCTTT
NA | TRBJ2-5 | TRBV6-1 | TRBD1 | CASSERGHGTQYF | TGTGCCAGCAGTGAAAGGGGGCACGGGACCCAGTACTTC